One T cell receptor beta chain is described in this entry. This sample is drawn from a study of shared clonotypes between healthy human individuals. Study-wide context: Three plates were used per donor for CD4 naive, three for CD4 memory, two for CD8 naive and one for CD8 memory.

V lost 0 bases and J 8 bases, leaving 11 bases between the germline ends. From germline, CDR1 is WNHNN and CDR2 SYGVQD (reference sequence). The CDR3 runs to 14 residues. Produced via immunoSEQ multiplex PCR; TCRdb's table is partial and in-frame only. The profile covers 330,000 or so clones, with around 70% appearing a single time and under 11% taken by the ten largest. Division of CD4+ cells produced a CD45RA+ naive subset and a CD45RA-negative memory subset. This receptor was identified in a man aged 25-45 years in good health. V and J are TRBV10-1 and TRBJ2-1, with D unclear. Input material: memory CD4+ T cells sorted from blood. Subset described: CD45RA-negative fraction. The CDR3 sequence is CASSESVSLDEQFF. CDR3 bases: TGCGCCAGCAGTGAGTCTGTAAGTTTAGATGAGCAGTTCTTC.